The 6 T cell receptor beta chains below come from one sample, sequenced in a study of CD8 T cells in ankylosing spondylitis. TCRdb passed the 5' RACE reads through MiXCR, listing each CDR3 protein once. The data contain 250,000 to 350,000 distinct CDR3 sequences, 20% of them singletons. Sequenced sample: blood, either unsorted or a sorted T cell fraction (not recorded which). These receptors were obtained from a male donor with ankylosing spondylitis or in good health (not recorded which).

The genes are TRBV12-3 or TRBV12-4 and TRBJ2-1, with 9 nucleotides matching TRBD2. With 4 bases clipped from V and 9 bases from J, the junction kept 10 bases outside the gene matches. This CDR3 has 15 residues. This chain's CDR3 is CASSSRGGAIGEQFF. The CDR3 DNA reads as TGTGCCAGCAGTTCCCGCGGGGGGGCGATTGGTGAGCAGTTCTTC.

The chain links TRBV20-1 to TRBJ2-3; TRBD2 might be the D (6 bases). The CDR3 is made up of 15 amino acids. Trimming cost V 3 bases and J 6 bases, with 19 bases left between them. From germline, CDR1 is DFQATT and CDR2 SNEGSKA (reference sequence). In DNA, the CDR3 is TGCAGTGCTAGCCCAACGCGGGGCCTTCCGGATACGCAGTATTTT. Its translation is CSASPTRGLPDTQYF.

This clonotype was seen ten or more times. This sequence joins TRBV29-1 and TRBJ2-2, with D possibly matching TRBD1 (6 bases). In germline, CDR1 is SQVTM, CDR2 ANQGSEA. The CDR3 covers 15 residues. Trimming shortened V by 3 bases and J by 0 bases, and 11 bases separated the two germline ends. As DNA, the CDR3 is TGCAGCGTTGACGGGACAAGGTCGAACACCGGGGAGCTGTTTTTT. Translating gives CSVDGTRSNTGELFF.

V gene TRBV12-3 or TRBV12-4 combines with J gene TRBJ1-5; D remains unclear. This CDR3 contains 13 residues. V lost 6 bases and J lost 4, with 10 bases in between. CDR3 protein: CASRISWNQPQHF. The CDR3 DNA is TGTGCCAGCAGAATAAGCTGGAATCAGCCCCAGCATTTT.

There are a few counts of this clonotype. The gene calls are TRBV28 and TRBJ1-1; D is unresolved. The CDR3 length is 19 residues. V lost 5 bases, J lost 3 bases, and 28 bases lay in between. The germline V gene encodes CDR1 MDHEN and CDR2 SYDVKM. The DNA of the CDR3 is TGTGCCAGCAGTCTTTACATCGGTCCAGGTAAACCCACCGACACTGAAGCTTTCTTT. Its translation is CASSLYIGPGKPTDTEAFF.

This clonotype has more than one count but fewer than ten. The genes are TRBV27 and TRBJ2-3, with unresolved D. The germline V gene has CDR1 MNHEY and CDR2 SMNVEV (reference sequence). Trimming removed 3 bases from V and 5 bases from J, with 12 bases in between. The CDR3 extends over 14 amino acids. CDR3 in DNA: TGTGCCAGCAGTTTCCTCCTGACGGGAGATACGCAGTATTTT. Amino acid sequence: CASSFLLTGDTQYF.